The 7 T cell receptor beta chains below all came from one sample that was sequenced in a study of blood T cell repertoires in COVID-19 (dated by TCRdb to 2018 to 2020). Libraries were constructed by the immunoSEQ multiplex PCR assay. TCRdb's version of the immuneACCESS table is confined to in-frame rearrangements and falls short of the full clone set. An unresolved V gene accounts for under half of the shortfall where checked; the remainder is of unknown origin. The sample table shows about 210,000 clones, and around 81% are seen once. The ten top clones hold more than 8.5% of the sample. The sample taken for sequencing was PBMCs or T cells enriched from blood (not recorded which). The receptors here all came from a woman aged 45-65 years with acute COVID-19.

The CDR3 reads CASSSDRYNEQFF. CDR3 in DNA: TGTGCCAGCAGCTCGGACAGATACAATGAGCAGTTCTTC. The V and J genes are TRBV7-8 and TRBJ2-1; TRBD1 might be the D (6 bases). Germline V lookup: CDR1 SGHVS, CDR2 FQNEAQ. The CDR3 is 13 amino acids. V was pared by 4 bases and J by 4 bases, with 8 bases between.

This rearrangement joins TRBV29-1 to TRBJ2-6; D call uncertain. Germline V gene lookup returns CDR1 SQVTM and CDR2 ANQGSEA. This CDR3 is 13 amino acids long. V was clipped by 5 bases and J by 0 bases, with 5 bases between them. The CDR3 loop reads CSVRVSGANVLTF. Written as DNA, the CDR3 is TGCAGCGTTAGAGTCTCTGGGGCCAACGTCCTGACTTTC.

This chain links TRBV28 with TRBJ2-1; 14 bases agree with TRBD2. The CDR3 extends over 16 amino acids. Germline CDR1 reads MDHEN; CDR2 reads SYDVKM. The J segment lost 9 bases and the V segment lost 5 bases, leaving 9 bases of the junction unmatched. The CDR3 DNA reads as TGTGCCAGCAGTCCAAACCCGGGACTAGCGGGAGTTGAGCAGTTCTTC. Amino acid sequence: CASSPNPGLAGVEQFF. Supplemented by reference TRBV28 and TRBJ2-1, the full variable domain reads DVKVTQSSRYLVKRTGEKVFLECVQDMDHENMFWYRQDPGLGLRLIYFSYDVKMKEKGDIPEGYSVSREKKERFSLILESASTNQTSMYLCASSPNPGLAGVEQFFGPGTRLTVL.

CDR3: CASSPDRGSTEAFF. CDR3 DNA: TGTGCCAGCTCACCCGACAGGGGGAGCACTGAAGCTTTCTTT. The chain uses TRBV18 and TRBJ1-1, with TRBD1 matching over 9 bases. V dropped 3 bases and J dropped 4; count of bases not matched to a gene: 3. Looked up from germline, CDR1 is KGHSH and CDR2 is LQKENI. This CDR3 has 14 amino acids.

This chain uses TRBV18 with TRBJ2-5, with 10 bases identical to TRBD1. This CDR3 comprises 14 residues. CDR1 and CDR2 from the germline V gene are KGHSH and LQKENI. The ends lost 5 bases at V and 5 bases at J; junction bases unmatched: 5. CDR3 nucleotide sequence: TGTGCCAGCTCAGTAGACAGGGGGCAGGAGACCCAGTACTTC. It codes for CASSVDRGQETQYF.

With regard to this clone: Relative to the germline gene, one junction end is altered; a read error may explain this. The V call is TRBV27, the J call TRBJ2-1; D is possibly TRBD1 (6 bases). CDR3 length: 16 residues. From germline, CDR1 is MNHEY and CDR2 SMNVEV (reference sequence). CDR3 DNA: TGTGCCAGCAGCCCAGTCACAGGGACCTCCTCCAATGAGCAGTTCTTC. It specifies CASSPVTGTSSNEQFF.

The genes are TRBV11-2 and TRBJ2-1; possible D gene TRBD2, 6 bases. The V end was cut by 1 base, the J end by 4 bases, with 8 bases between. The CDR3 consists of 14 residues. CDR1 and CDR2 from the germline V gene are SGHAT and FQNNGV. The CDR3 sequence is CASSLAGVYNEQFF. CDR3 in DNA: TGTGCCAGCAGCTTAGCGGGGGTTTACAATGAGCAGTTCTTC.